This TCR beta chain was sequenced for a study of identical twins. The study, taken as a whole, reports: Beta clonotypes that were abundant in cord blood contained fewer insertions, a pattern absent from memory repertoires.

Of note for this clonotype: Its antigen is unknown.

MiXCR, run by TCRdb on the 5' RACE reads, gives a single entry per CDR3 protein. The sample comprises 500,000 to 650,000 distinct CDR3 sequences, 20% to 25% of which are singletons, and around 0.48% rests with the top ten. Trimming cost V 1 base and J 3 bases, with 4 bases left between them. The CDR3 sequence is 12 residues long. The germline V gene has CDR1 MNHNS and CDR2 SASEGT. Separately, the same data were catalogued under a study of yellow fever vaccine responses in identical twins.

Sequenced: CD4+ T cells sorted from blood. The chain is built from TRBV6-1 and TRBJ2-7; D unresolved. The clonotype originates from a woman younger than 30 in good health. The CDR3 DNA follows: TGTGCCAGCAGTGAAGATGACTACGAGCAGTACGTC. Translated: CASSEDDYEQYV.